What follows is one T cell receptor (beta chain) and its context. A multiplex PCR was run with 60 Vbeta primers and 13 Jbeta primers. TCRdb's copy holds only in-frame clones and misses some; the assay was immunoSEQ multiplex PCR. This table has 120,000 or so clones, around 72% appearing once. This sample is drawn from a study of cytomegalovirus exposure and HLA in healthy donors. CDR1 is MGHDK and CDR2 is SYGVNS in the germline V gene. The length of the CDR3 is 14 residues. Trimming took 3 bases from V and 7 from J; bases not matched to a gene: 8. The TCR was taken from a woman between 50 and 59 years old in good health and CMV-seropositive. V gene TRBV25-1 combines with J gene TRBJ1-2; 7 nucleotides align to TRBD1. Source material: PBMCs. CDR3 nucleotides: TGTGCCAGCAGTGATCCGGGCAGGGGGTCTGGCTACACCTTC. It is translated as CASSDPGRGSGYTF.